One sample yielded the 22 T cell receptor beta chains listed below, sequenced in a study of cytotoxic CD8 clonotypes in ibrutinib-treated CLL. Some clones are missing from TCRdb's copy, which holds only in-frame ones; the method was immunoSEQ multiplex PCR. The table records 150,000 to 200,000 clones, around 72% of them present only once. Sample: PBMCs, taken after 24 months of ibrutinib treatment. The receptor source for this set is a human donor with chronic lymphocytic leukemia.

This clone was found a few times. The J gene is TRBJ2-5, the V gene TRBV28; unclear D gene. V was shortened by 8 bases and J by 5 bases, with 9 bases between the two germline ends. The CDR3 is 11 residues long. Germline V gives CDR1 MDHEN, CDR2 SYDVKM. The DNA of the CDR3 is TGTGCCAGCCTTATGTCGGAGACCCAGTACTTC. Protein: CASLMSETQYF.

The gene calls are TRBV9 and TRBJ2-3; D could derive from TRBD1 or TRBD2 (5 bases each). This CDR3 comprises 14 residues. The V end was cut by 3 bases, the J end by 6 bases, with 14 bases between. The germline gives CDR1 SGDLS, CDR2 YYNGEE. The CDR3 here is CASSEGPGSDTQYF. As DNA, the CDR3 is TGTGCCAGCAGCGAGGGACCGGGATCGGATACGCAGTATTTT.

This chain uses TRBV9 with TRBJ1-2; weak D call: TRBD1 (6 bases). The V end was cut by 4 bases, the J end by 4 bases, with 17 bases between. The CDR3 spans 15 residues. CDR1 is SGDLS and CDR2 is YYNGEE in the germline V gene. CDR3 in amino acids: CASSIGGNFRYGYTF. Here the CDR3 DNA reads TGTGCCAGCAGCATAGGGGGGAATTTTCGCTATGGCTACACCTTC.

The chain combines TRBV10-3 with TRBJ1-3, with D possibly being TRBD1 (6 bases). Germline lookup yields CDR1 ENHRY and CDR2 SYGVKD. The CDR3 sequence is 16 residues long. V was trimmed by 4 bases and J by 0 bases, leaving 13 bases between them. The CDR3, as DNA: TGTGCCATCAGTGGATGGGGGCAGAGCTCTGGAAACACCATATATTTT. Its translation is CAISGWGQSSGNTIYF.

The rearrangement joins TRBV5-1 to TRBJ2-7; 8 bases map to TRBD1. From germline, CDR1 is SGHRS and CDR2 YFSETQ. The V gene end was trimmed by 6 bases and the J gene end by 2 bases; junction bases not matched to a gene: 16. This CDR3 has 17 amino acids. CDR3 region: CASKKGTGTTLAYEQYF. CDR3 bases: TGCGCCAGCAAGAAGGGGACAGGAACAACCTTGGCCTACGAGCAGTACTTC. Drawing the rest from reference TRBV5-1 and TRBJ2-7, the complete variable domain is KAGVTQTPRYLIKTRGQQVTLSCSPISGHRSVSWYQQTPGQGLQFLFEYFSETQRNKGNFPGRFSGRQFSNSRSEMNVSTLELGDSALYLCASKKGTGTTLAYEQYFGPGTRLTVT.

This chain connects TRBV27 to TRBJ2-1; tentatively, D is TRBD1 (6 bases). Per germline, CDR1 MNHEY and CDR2 SMNVEV (reference sequence). The CDR3 runs 15 residues. Trimming shortened V by 5 bases and J by 6 bases, and 17 bases separated the two germline ends. The chain's CDR3 is CASSRTAPSGNEQFF. CDR3 sequence (DNA): TGTGCCAGCAGTCGGACAGCACCCTCTGGCAATGAGCAGTTCTTC.

This chain links TRBV27 with TRBJ1-2, with 8 bases lining up with TRBD1. The germline V gene encodes CDR1 MNHEY and CDR2 SMNVEV (reference sequence). The CDR3 spans 16 residues. V trimming: 3 bases; J trimming: 5 bases; junction bases outside the gene matches: 11. In DNA form, the CDR3 reads TGTGCCAGCAGTTTTAGTCGACAGGGGATTTTGTATGGCTACACCTTC. Translating gives CASSFSRQGILYGYTF.

This clone was observed a handful of times. The V call is TRBV6-5, the J call TRBJ1-5; D ambiguous. CDR1 is MNHEY, CDR2 SVGAGI, per germline. Trimming removed 5 bases from V and 6 bases from J, with 8 bases in between. The CDR3 covers 12 residues. The DNA for the CDR3 is TGTGCCAGCAGTGTCCCGGGTCAGCCCCAGCATTTT. Encoded protein: CASSVPGQPQHF.

CDR3 protein: CASSLSENTEAFF. The CDR3 nucleotides read TGCGCCAGCAGCTTGAGTGAAAACACTGAAGCTTTCTTT. The chain is built from TRBV5-1 and TRBJ1-1; D not resolved. The CDR3 runs to 13 residues. V lost 1 base, J lost 2 bases, and 6 bases lay in between. Germline assignment: CDR1 SGHRS and CDR2 YFSETQ.

This rearrangement joins TRBV9 to TRBJ1-3; D unclear. V lost 0 bases and J 0 bases, leaving 10 bases between the germline ends. The germline CDR1 and CDR2 sequences are SGDLS and YYNGEE. The CDR3 spans 16 residues. CDR3 nucleotide sequence: TGTGCCAGCAGCGTAGGTTTCCATAACTCTGGAAACACCATATATTTT. Protein: CASSVGFHNSGNTIYF.

This clone appeared a single time. V usage is TRBV13 and J usage is TRBJ2-3; 8 bases agree with TRBD2. Germline V gene data show CDR1 as PRHDT and CDR2 as FYEKMQ (reference sequence). V shed 6 bases, J shed 5 bases, and the junction held 13 bases outside the gene matches. CDR3 length equals 16 residues. The CDR3 nucleotides are TGTGCCAGCAGATCCGGACTAGCTGAACTGGGAGATACGCAGTATTTT. Translation: CASRSGLAELGDTQYF.

The chain combines TRBV4-1 with TRBJ2-1; D gene unclear. This CDR3 is 13 amino acids long. Germline V gene data show CDR1 as MGHRA and CDR2 as YSYEKL. The V and J ends lost 3 bases and 5 bases respectively, with 8 bases between them. CDR3 sequence: CASSQSRNNEQFF. The CDR3 coding sequence is TGCGCCAGCAGCCAGTCCAGAAACAATGAGCAGTTCTTC.

The chain carries TRBV27 and TRBJ2-3, with D unresolved. V lost 6 bases and J lost 2, with 12 bases in between. The CDR3 contains 14 residues. Per the germline V gene, CDR1 is MNHEY and CDR2 is SMNVEV (reference sequence). The CDR3 protein is CASSHRPYTDTQYF. The DNA of the CDR3 is TGTGCCAGCAGCCACAGACCCTACACAGATACGCAGTATTTT.

This clone appeared a few times. This rearrangement joins TRBV27 to TRBJ2-7; D unclear. V was cut by 3 bases and J by 0 bases, with 9 bases left in between. CDR1 and CDR2 (germline): MNHEY, SMNVEV (reference sequence). This CDR3 has 14 residues. For the CDR3, the DNA is TGTGCCAGCAGTTTCAGTCCAGACTCCTACGAGCAGTACTTC. Encoded protein: CASSFSPDSYEQYF.

This chain joins TRBV6-6 and TRBJ1-5, with a tentative D call TRBD1 (5 bases). This CDR3 has 15 residues. CDR1 is MNHNY and CDR2 is SVGAGI in the germline V gene (reference sequence). V was clipped by 7 bases and J by 0 bases, with 13 bases between them. DNA of the CDR3: TGTGCCAGCAAAGATAGAGACAGTAGCAATCAGCCCCAGCATTTT. Amino acid sequence: CASKDRDSSNQPQHF.

Only a few counts were recorded for this clone. The rearrangement joins TRBV11-3 to TRBJ2-1; D might be TRBD1 (5 bases). The CDR3 is 13 amino acids. The germline V gene encodes CDR1 SGHNT and CDR2 YENEEA. The V and J ends lost 3 bases and 4 bases respectively, with 7 bases between them. Written as DNA, the CDR3 is TGTGCCAGCAGCTTGAACAGGTACAATGAGCAGTTCTTC. Protein sequence: CASSLNRYNEQFF.

This chain joins TRBV5-5 and TRBJ2-5; 8 nucleotides match TRBD2. The CDR3 is 16 residues long. Germline lookup yields CDR1 SGHKS and CDR2 YYEKEE (reference sequence). Trimming cost V 4 bases and J 3 bases; bases outside gene matches: 11. The CDR3 sequence is CASSPGLVSFEETQYF. The CDR3, as DNA: TGTGCCAGCAGCCCGGGACTAGTTAGTTTCGAAGAGACCCAGTACTTC.

The rearrangement links TRBV5-1 to TRBJ2-7, with 8 bases lining up with TRBD1. V dropped 5 bases and J dropped 3; count of bases not matched to a gene: 4. The length of the CDR3 is 13 residues. Germline V gives CDR1 SGHRS, CDR2 YFSETQ. CDR3 in amino acids: CASRDRVSYEQYF. CDR3 bases: TGCGCCAGCAGGGACAGGGTAAGCTACGAGCAGTACTTC.

The V call is TRBV5-1, the J call TRBJ2-7; D gene uncertain. CDR3 size: 14 residues. With 4 bases removed from V and 0 bases from J, the gap between germline ends came to 11 bases. The germline V gene encodes CDR1 SGHRS and CDR2 YFSETQ. In nucleotides, the CDR3 is TGCGCCAGCAGCCCGGCAGTAATCTCCTACGAGCAGTACTTC. This codes for CASSPAVISYEQYF. The full variable domain, completed using reference TRBV5-1 and TRBJ2-7, is KAGVTQTPRYLIKTRGQQVTLSCSPISGHRSVSWYQQTPGQGLQFLFEYFSETQRNKGNFPGRFSGRQFSNSRSEMNVSTLELGDSALYLCASSPAVISYEQYFGPGTRLTVT.

The chain uses TRBV10-1 and TRBJ2-3; 7 bases agree with TRBD1. The CDR3 sequence is 14 residues long. V lost 11 bases to trimming and J lost 2 bases; unmatched junction nucleotides: 10. CDR1 is WNHNN and CDR2 is SYGVQD in the germline V gene (reference sequence). The CDR3 region is CAAKSGQLTDTQYF. As DNA, the CDR3 is TGCGCCGCCAAATCGGGACAGCTCACAGATACGCAGTATTTT.

V is TRBV27 and J is TRBJ2-2; maybe TRBD1 (6 bases). In germline, CDR1 is MNHEY, CDR2 SMNVEV (reference sequence). Trimming removed 5 bases from V and 2 bases from J, with 6 bases in between. The CDR3 has 13 amino acids. In nucleotides, the CDR3 is TGTGCCAGCAGTGGGGGCAACACCGGGGAGCTGTTTTTT. This sequence encodes CASSGGNTGELFF.

The chain has TRBV20-1 and TRBJ1-5; D not certain. The length of the CDR3 is 11 residues. The germline gives CDR1 DFQATT, CDR2 SNEGSKA (reference sequence). Deletions cut 2 bases from V and 9 bases from J, with 8 bases between. CDR3 DNA sequence: TGCAGTGCTAGATCACGGGGGCCCCAGCATTTT. Encoded protein: CSARSRGPQHF.